This is a list of T cell receptor beta chains from one sample in a study of blood T cell repertoires in COVID-19. The repertoire was sequenced with immunoSEQ multiplex PCR; TCRdb's copy has only in-frame clones and lacks some. The sample contains 200,000 to 250,000 clones, 70% to 90% of which appear only once. Input material: peripheral blood. These receptors came from a man of 80 years or more with acute or convalescent COVID-19. CDR3s include the opening cysteine and the closing phenylalanine or tryptophan. A D gene is named only where the DNA matches it firmly. Not every row has a clone size; where given, it reads once, few, many or a size class.

abundance: NA; d_gene: TRBD1; v_gene: TRBV6-5; j_gene: TRBJ1-3; CDR3nt: TGTGCCAGCAGGAGGGGGCAGGGACACACCATATATTTT; CDR3aa: CASRRGQGHTIYF
abundance: NA; d_gene: NA; v_gene: TRBV6-1; j_gene: TRBJ1-5; CDR3nt: TGTGCCAGCAGTGAACCTTTATATAGCAATCAGCCCCAGCATTTT; CDR3aa: CASSEPLYSNQPQHF
abundance: NA; d_gene: NA; v_gene: TRBV5-1; j_gene: TRBJ2-5; CDR3nt: TGCGCCAGCAGCTCGACTGCCCGGAGACTTCAAGAGACCCAGTACTTC; CDR3aa: CASSSTARRLQETQYF
abundance: once; d_gene: NA; v_gene: TRBV6-6; j_gene: TRBJ1-5; CDR3nt: TGTGCCAGCAGTTACTGGCGGGACTATAGCAATCAGCCCCAGCATTTT; CDR3aa: CASSYWRDYSNQPQHF
abundance: NA; d_gene: NA; v_gene: TRBV7-2; j_gene: TRBJ1-2; CDR3nt: TGTGCCAGCAGCTTAGCTGTGACAGCCCCTAACTATGGCTACACCTTC; CDR3aa: CASSLAVTAPNYGYTF
abundance: once; d_gene: TRBD1; v_gene: TRBV6-5; j_gene: TRBJ2-2; CDR3nt: TGTGCCAGCACAGGGGACAGGGTATATACCGGGGAGCTGTTTTTT; CDR3aa: CASTGDRVYTGELFF
abundance: NA; d_gene: TRBD2; v_gene: TRBV7-2; j_gene: TRBJ2-1; CDR3nt: TGTGCCAGCAGCCTACTAGCGGGAGAAGTGGATGAGCAGTTCTTC; CDR3aa: CASSLLAGEVDEQFF
abundance: NA; d_gene: NA; v_gene: TRBV9; j_gene: TRBJ1-1; CDR3nt: TGTGCCAGCACAAGGACCCCGGGGGGATACACTGAAGCTTTCTTT; CDR3aa: CASTRTPGGYTEAFF
abundance: once; d_gene: NA; v_gene: TRBV10-2; j_gene: TRBJ1-4; CDR3nt: TGCGCCAGCAGTGAAACAGGGTTTACTAATGAAAAACTGTTTTTT; CDR3aa: CASSETGFTNEKLFF
abundance: NA; d_gene: TRBD1; v_gene: TRBV7-9; j_gene: TRBJ2-5; CDR3nt: TGTGCCAGCAGCTTAATCGGCAGGGGGCGCCAAGAGACCCAGTACTTC; CDR3aa: CASSLIGRGRQETQYF
abundance: NA; d_gene: TRBD1; v_gene: TRBV20-1; j_gene: TRBJ1-1; CDR3nt: TGCAGTGCTATTGACAGGGGATTTGGGACTGAAGCTTTCTTT; CDR3aa: CSAIDRGFGTEAFF
abundance: once; d_gene: TRBD2; v_gene: TRBV6-6; j_gene: TRBJ2-7; CDR3nt: TGTGCCAGCACTTCATCCGGGACTAGCGGTTCCTACGAGCAGTACTTC; CDR3aa: CASTSSGTSGSYEQYF
abundance: few; d_gene: TRBD1; v_gene: TRBV28; j_gene: TRBJ2-2; CDR3nt: TGTGCCAGCAGCCCACGTGGACAGGCGAACACCGGGGAGCTGTTTTTT; CDR3aa: CASSPRGQANTGELFF
abundance: few; d_gene: NA; v_gene: TRBV5-6; j_gene: TRBJ1-1; CDR3nt: TGTGCCAGCAGCTTGGCCTTGGAGGGGACCACTGAAGCTTTCTTT; CDR3aa: CASSLALEGTTEAFF
abundance: NA; d_gene: NA; v_gene: TRBV11-2; j_gene: TRBJ1-5; CDR3nt: TGTGCCAGCAGCTTCCGACAGCAGTCCCAGGGACAGCCCCAGCATTTT; CDR3aa: CASSFRQQSQGQPQHF
abundance: NA; d_gene: NA; v_gene: TRBV7-3; j_gene: TRBJ1-6; CDR3nt: TGTGCCAGCAGCTTAAGTGGGCAGAATAATTCACCCCTCCACTTT; CDR3aa: CASSLSGQNNSPLHF
abundance: NA; d_gene: TRBD2; v_gene: TRBV18; j_gene: TRBJ2-7; CDR3nt: TGTGCCAGCTCCCTTCGGACTAGCGGGAGCAACGAGCAGTACTTC; CDR3aa: CASSLRTSGSNEQYF
abundance: NA; d_gene: NA; v_gene: TRBV18; j_gene: TRBJ2-7; CDR3nt: TGTGCCAGCTCACGGGACATCTACGAGCAGTACTTC; CDR3aa: CASSRDIYEQYF
abundance: NA; d_gene: NA; v_gene: TRBV3-1/TRBV3-2; j_gene: TRBJ2-6; CDR3nt: TGTGCCAGCAGCCAAGAACTGGTCAGGCCAGCCTCTGGGGCCAACGTCCTGACTTTC; CDR3aa: CASSQELVRPASGANVLTF
abundance: few; d_gene: TRBD1; v_gene: TRBV28; j_gene: TRBJ1-1; CDR3nt: TGTGCCAGCAGCTTGCCGGGACAGCGGAACACTGAAGCTTTCTTT; CDR3aa: CASSLPGQRNTEAFF
abundance: NA; d_gene: TRBD2; v_gene: TRBV6-2/TRBV6-3; j_gene: TRBJ2-3; CDR3nt: TGTGCCAGCAGTCCGATAGCGGGAGCAGGGAGAGATACGCAGTATTTT; CDR3aa: CASSPIAGAGRDTQYF
abundance: NA; d_gene: TRBD2; v_gene: TRBV4-3; j_gene: TRBJ2-7; CDR3nt: TGCGCCAGCAGCCCGGGACTAGCGTCGAGCTCCTACGAGCAGTACTTC; CDR3aa: CASSPGLASSSYEQYF
abundance: NA; d_gene: TRBD2; v_gene: TRBV28; j_gene: TRBJ2-7; CDR3nt: TGTGCCAGCAGTACAGGACTAGCGGGATCCCGCTACGAGCAGTACTTC; CDR3aa: CASSTGLAGSRYEQYF
abundance: NA; d_gene: NA; v_gene: TRBV11-2; j_gene: TRBJ1-2; CDR3nt: TGTGCCAGCAGCCGGCAGGACTATGGCTACACCTTC; CDR3aa: CASSRQDYGYTF
abundance: NA; d_gene: NA; v_gene: TRBV5-1; j_gene: TRBJ2-3; CDR3nt: TGCGCCAGCAGCTTGGGGCTAGTGGTAGATACGCAGTATTTT; CDR3aa: CASSLGLVVDTQYF
abundance: once; d_gene: NA; v_gene: TRBV28; j_gene: TRBJ2-7; CDR3nt: TGTGCCAGCAGTTTCGTTGTGGGACACCACTACGAGCAGTACTTC; CDR3aa: CASSFVVGHHYEQYF
abundance: NA; d_gene: NA; v_gene: TRBV13; j_gene: TRBJ1-6; CDR3nt: TGTGCCAGCAGCTTAGGGCGAGGTAGATCACCCCTCCACTTT; CDR3aa: CASSLGRGRSPLHF
abundance: NA; d_gene: TRBD1; v_gene: TRBV28; j_gene: TRBJ1-2; CDR3nt: TGTGCCAGCAGTTTAGACAGGGGGCCGGCTGGCTACACCTTC; CDR3aa: CASSLDRGPAGYTF
abundance: NA; d_gene: TRBD2; v_gene: TRBV5-6; j_gene: TRBJ2-7; CDR3nt: TGTGCCAGCAGCTTGTTAGGGAGGGACCACTACGAGCAGTACTTC; CDR3aa: CASSLLGRDHYEQYF
abundance: few; d_gene: TRBD1; v_gene: TRBV13; j_gene: TRBJ1-1; CDR3nt: TGTGCCAGCAGAGACCGGGACAGGGGGAACACTGAAGCTTTCTTT; CDR3aa: CASRDRDRGNTEAFF
abundance: NA; d_gene: TRBD2; v_gene: TRBV7-3; j_gene: TRBJ2-1; CDR3nt: TGTGCCAGCAGCTTAAACGGACTAGCGGGAGGGAACAATGAGCAGTTCTTC; CDR3aa: CASSLNGLAGGNNEQFF
abundance: NA; d_gene: TRBD1; v_gene: TRBV5-6; j_gene: TRBJ2-5; CDR3nt: TGTGCCAGCAGCTCCCTGACAGGGTCACAAGAGACCCAGTACTTC; CDR3aa: CASSSLTGSQETQYF
abundance: NA; d_gene: NA; v_gene: TRBV5-1; j_gene: TRBJ2-7; CDR3nt: TGCGCCAGCAGCTTGGATGCAGGGGCCTTCGAGCAGTACTTC; CDR3aa: CASSLDAGAFEQYF
abundance: NA; d_gene: TRBD2; v_gene: TRBV4-2; j_gene: TRBJ2-2; CDR3nt: TGTGCCAGCAGCCAAGATCCTAGCGGGGGCTTTAACACCGGGGAGCTGTTTTTT; CDR3aa: CASSQDPSGGFNTGELFF
abundance: NA; d_gene: TRBD1; v_gene: TRBV24-1; j_gene: TRBJ1-5; CDR3nt: TGTGCCACCAGTGATCCATCGGGACAGGGCAATCAGCCCCAGCATTTT; CDR3aa: CATSDPSGQGNQPQHF
abundance: once; d_gene: NA; v_gene: TRBV10-3; j_gene: TRBJ1-5; CDR3nt: TGTGCCATCAGTGAGGACAGCCAAAATCAGCCCCAGCATTTT; CDR3aa: CAISEDSQNQPQHF
abundance: NA; d_gene: NA; v_gene: TRBV4-3; j_gene: TRBJ1-4; CDR3nt: TGCGCCAGCAGCCAACCCGGACAGTTTGAAAAACTGTTTTTT; CDR3aa: CASSQPGQFEKLFF
abundance: NA; d_gene: NA; v_gene: TRBV11-2; j_gene: TRBJ2-1; CDR3nt: TGTGCCAGCAGCTTAGCCGTGGAGCAGTTCTTC; CDR3aa: CASSLAVEQFF
abundance: few; d_gene: NA; v_gene: TRBV12-5; j_gene: TRBJ1-1; CDR3nt: TGTGCTAGTGGGGAGGGTAGGGAAGCTTTCTTT; CDR3aa: CASGEGREAFF
abundance: NA; d_gene: TRBD1; v_gene: TRBV28; j_gene: TRBJ2-7; CDR3nt: TGTGCCAGCACCGCAATGCGACAGGGGGCTTCCTACGAGCAGTACTTC; CDR3aa: CASTAMRQGASYEQYF
abundance: NA; d_gene: TRBD2; v_gene: TRBV6-5; j_gene: TRBJ2-3; CDR3nt: TGTGCCAGCAGAGGGAGCCTAGCGGGAGGGAGCACGCAGTATTTT; CDR3aa: CASRGSLAGGSTQYF
abundance: NA; d_gene: NA; v_gene: TRBV19; j_gene: TRBJ2-1; CDR3nt: TGTGCCAGTAGTCCTGGGGGGGCGCCACCCAATGAGCAGTTCTTC; CDR3aa: CASSPGGAPPNEQFF
abundance: NA; d_gene: TRBD1; v_gene: TRBV29-1; j_gene: TRBJ2-1; CDR3nt: TGCAGCGTTCGCACCGGGACAGTCTACAATGAGCAGTTCTTC; CDR3aa: CSVRTGTVYNEQFF
abundance: NA; d_gene: TRBD2; v_gene: TRBV10-3; j_gene: TRBJ2-7; CDR3nt: TGTGCCATCAGTGAGTCGACTAGCGGAACCTACGAGCAGTACTTC; CDR3aa: CAISESTSGTYEQYF
abundance: NA; d_gene: NA; v_gene: TRBV19; j_gene: TRBJ1-2; CDR3nt: TGTGCCAGTAGCTACAGGGCTGGTCTCTCTGGCTACACCTTC; CDR3aa: CASSYRAGLSGYTF
abundance: NA; d_gene: TRBD1; v_gene: TRBV6-5; j_gene: TRBJ1-6; CDR3nt: TGTGCCAGCAGACGTACCGGGACAGGGCACTCACCCCTCCACTTT; CDR3aa: CASRRTGTGHSPLHF
abundance: NA; d_gene: TRBD1; v_gene: TRBV6-9; j_gene: TRBJ2-5; CDR3nt: TGTGCCAGCAGTTCCCCCGGGACAGGCCAGGCGACCCAGTACTTC; CDR3aa: CASSSPGTGQATQYF
abundance: NA; d_gene: NA; v_gene: TRBV7-2; j_gene: TRBJ1-2; CDR3nt: TGTGCCAGCAGCTTAGGCGGGACGGATGGCTACACCTTC; CDR3aa: CASSLGGTDGYTF
abundance: NA; d_gene: TRBD1; v_gene: TRBV6-6; j_gene: TRBJ1-4; CDR3nt: TGTGCCAGCAGCCGTACAGGGGCGGCTGAAAAACTGTTTTTT; CDR3aa: CASSRTGAAEKLFF
abundance: NA; d_gene: NA; v_gene: TRBV7-2; j_gene: TRBJ2-2; CDR3nt: TGTGCCAGCAGCTTAGTTGTCGGTACCGGGGAGCTGTTTTTT; CDR3aa: CASSLVVGTGELFF
abundance: NA; d_gene: NA; v_gene: TRBV14; j_gene: TRBJ2-7; CDR3nt: TGTGCCAGCAGCCAAGGCCTCTTCGACAAGACCTACGAGCAGTACTTC; CDR3aa: CASSQGLFDKTYEQYF
abundance: NA; d_gene: NA; v_gene: TRBV5-4; j_gene: TRBJ2-5; CDR3nt: TGTGCCAGCAGCCTGCCCAACCCAGGTGAAACCCAGTACTTC; CDR3aa: CASSLPNPGETQYF